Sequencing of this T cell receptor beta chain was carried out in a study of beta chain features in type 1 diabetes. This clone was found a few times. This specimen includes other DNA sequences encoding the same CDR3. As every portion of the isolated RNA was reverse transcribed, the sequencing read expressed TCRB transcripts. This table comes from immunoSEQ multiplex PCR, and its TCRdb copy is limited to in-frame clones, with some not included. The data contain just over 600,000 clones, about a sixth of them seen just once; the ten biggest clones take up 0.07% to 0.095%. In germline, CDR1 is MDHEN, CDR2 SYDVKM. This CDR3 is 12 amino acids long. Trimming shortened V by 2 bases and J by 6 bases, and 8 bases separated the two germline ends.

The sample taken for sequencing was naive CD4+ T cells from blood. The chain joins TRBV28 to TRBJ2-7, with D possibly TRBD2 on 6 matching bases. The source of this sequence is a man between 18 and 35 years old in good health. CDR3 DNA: TGTGCCAGCAGTTTAGCGGGGTTCGAGCAGTACTTC. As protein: CASSLAGFEQYF.